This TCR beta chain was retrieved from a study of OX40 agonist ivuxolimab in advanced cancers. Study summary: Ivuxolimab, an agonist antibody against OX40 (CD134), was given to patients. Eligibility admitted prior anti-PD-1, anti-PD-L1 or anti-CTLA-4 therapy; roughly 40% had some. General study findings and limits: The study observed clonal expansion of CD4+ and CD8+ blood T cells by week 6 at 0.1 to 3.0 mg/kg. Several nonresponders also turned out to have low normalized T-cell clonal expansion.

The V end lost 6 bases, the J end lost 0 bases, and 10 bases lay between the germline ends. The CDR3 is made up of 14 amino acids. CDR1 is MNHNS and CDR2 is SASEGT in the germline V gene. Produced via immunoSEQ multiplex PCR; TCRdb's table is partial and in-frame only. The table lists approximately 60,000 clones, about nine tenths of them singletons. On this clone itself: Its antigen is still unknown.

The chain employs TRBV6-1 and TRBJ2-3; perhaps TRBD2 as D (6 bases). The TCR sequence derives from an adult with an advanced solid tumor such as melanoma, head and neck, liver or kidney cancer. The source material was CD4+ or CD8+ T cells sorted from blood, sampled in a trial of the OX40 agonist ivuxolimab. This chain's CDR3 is CASRAGLSTDTQYF. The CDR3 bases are TGTGCCAGCAGGGCGGGGCTTAGCACAGATACGCAGTATTTT.